This T cell receptor (beta chain) derives from a study of cytomegalovirus exposure and HLA in healthy donors. As regards this clone: Its antigen is as yet unknown.

The CDR3 length is 11 residues. The V and J ends lost 6 bases and 9 bases respectively, with 13 bases between them. From germline, CDR1 is DFQATT and CDR2 SNEGSKA (reference sequence). General study results and limits: Within an earlier analysis, most TCR beta V segments proved productive either about 87% or about 30% of the time.

PCR primers comprised 60 Vbeta and 13 Jbeta primers. Here immunoSEQ multiplex PCR was the method, and the copy in TCRdb shows in-frame clones only, minus some. The sample shows roughly 180,000 clones, 60% to 85% of them seen only once. J is TRBJ2-3 and V is TRBV20-1; D unclear. The receptor comes from a female donor in good health and CMV-seronegative. The sample taken for sequencing was PBMCs. CDR3 loop: CSAVLPYTQYF. The CDR3 nucleotides read TGCAGTGCCGTGCTACCCTACACGCAGTATTTT.